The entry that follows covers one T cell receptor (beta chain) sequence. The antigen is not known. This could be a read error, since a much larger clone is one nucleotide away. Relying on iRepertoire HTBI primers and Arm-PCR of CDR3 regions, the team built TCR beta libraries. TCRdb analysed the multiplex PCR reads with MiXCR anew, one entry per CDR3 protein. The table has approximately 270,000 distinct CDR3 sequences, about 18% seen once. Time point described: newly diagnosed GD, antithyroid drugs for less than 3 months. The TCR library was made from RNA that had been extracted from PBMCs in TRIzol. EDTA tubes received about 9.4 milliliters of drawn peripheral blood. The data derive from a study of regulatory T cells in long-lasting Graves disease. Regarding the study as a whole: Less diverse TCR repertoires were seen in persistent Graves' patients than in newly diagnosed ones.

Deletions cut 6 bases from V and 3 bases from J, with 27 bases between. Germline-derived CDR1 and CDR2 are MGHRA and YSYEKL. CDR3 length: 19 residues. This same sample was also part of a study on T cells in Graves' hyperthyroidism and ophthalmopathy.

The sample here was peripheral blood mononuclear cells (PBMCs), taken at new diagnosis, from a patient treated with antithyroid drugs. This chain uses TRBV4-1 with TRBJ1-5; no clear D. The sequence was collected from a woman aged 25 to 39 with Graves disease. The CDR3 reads CASSPTAIEPVITNQPQHF. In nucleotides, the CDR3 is TGCGCCAGCAGTCCGACGGCCATTGAACCGGTTATTACCAATCAGCCCCAGCATTTT.